This T cell receptor (beta chain) came from a study of somatic mutations in cytotoxic T cells in rheumatoid arthritis. Looking at the study overall: Patient blood (roughly 30 ml EDTA) was collected right after diagnosis, preceding any treatment. Flow sorting at nearly 100% purity was applied to some V beta antibody-stained T-cell populations, which included V beta1+ cells sequenced for TCRB. Findings of the study overall: Rheumatoid arthritis patients and age-matched healthy controls showed no significant difference in CD8+ T-cell clonality.

The CD4+ and CD8+ fractions came from positive magnetic bead selection and were purity-checked by flow cytometry. Clones were read by immunoSEQ multiplex PCR, and TCRdb kept only the in-frame ones, dropping some. The sample yields 8,500 to 13,000 clones, 70% to 75% seen once. This clone has only one observation. The antigen is unknown. The ends were cut back, 4 bases at V and 3 bases at J, with 9 bases in the middle. The CDR3 sequence is 13 residues long. Germline V gives CDR1 SGHTA, CDR2 FQGNSA. The rearrangement uses TRBV7-2 and TRBJ1-2; no definite D call. The TCR was taken from an adult with rheumatoid arthritis. Sequencing was done on a sample of CD8+ T cells sorted from blood. CDR3 nucleotide sequence: TGTGCCAGCAGCTCAACTGGGTACTATGGCTACACCTTC. Translating it yields CASSSTGYYGYTF.